Below, 18 T cell receptor beta chains from the same sample are listed, as sequenced in a study of T cells in Graves' hyperthyroidism and ophthalmopathy (dated by TCRdb to 2018 to 2020). The library relied on multiplex PCR. Sequencing instrument: Illumina HiSeq 2000. TCR beta CDR3 regions were amplified from RNA transcripts. The first round of RT-PCR for the TCR CDR3 was performed with the HTBI primer set and the Qiagen OneStep RT-PCR kit. TCRdb reanalyzed the raw reads on its own, using fastp at Q25 for trimming and MiXCR for clone calling, and kept in-frame beta chains. Every distinct CDR3 protein forms one entry, paired with its most common genes and DNA. The sample table holds a few hundred thousand distinct CDR3 sequences, of which approximately 15% were seen once. Of the sample, less than 20% falls within the top ten clones. The specimen was blood. The origin of the receptors is a young woman with Graves' hyperthyroidism.

This clonotype was found many times. This sequence joins TRBV19 and TRBJ2-1, with D unresolved. CDR1 is LNHDA and CDR2 is SQIVND in the germline V gene (reference sequence). Trimming took 5 bases from V and 7 from J, leaving 15 bases between them. The CDR3 runs 14 residues. The CDR3 loop is CASSLPPRANEQFF. Written as DNA, the CDR3 is TGTGCCAGTAGTCTCCCCCCTAGGGCTAATGAGCAGTTCTTC.

Ten or more counts support this clonotype. This sequence joins TRBV29-1 and TRBJ2-5; D possibly corresponds to TRBD1 (6 bases). The CDR3 extends over 14 amino acids. Looked up from germline, CDR1 is SQVTM and CDR2 is ANQGSEA. V lost 6 bases and J 2 bases, leaving 16 bases between the germline ends. The CDR3 sequence is CSVETGQIQETQYF. The DNA of the CDR3 is TGCAGCGTGGAGACCGGACAGATACAAGAGACCCAGTACTTC. Together with reference TRBV29-1 and TRBJ2-5, the CDR3 gives the full variable domain: SAVISQKPSRDICQRGTSLTIQCQVDSQVTMMFWYRQQPGQSLTLIATANQGSEATYESGFVIDKFPISRPNLTFSTLTVSNMSPEDSSIYLCSVETGQIQETQYFGPGTRLLVL.

This clonotype was counted at least ten times. The CDR3 reads CSAGPLALEETQYF. In DNA form, the CDR3 reads TGCAGTGCTGGTCCTCTAGCGTTGGAAGAGACCCAGTACTTC. The chain combines TRBV20-1 with TRBJ2-5, with a possible D match to TRBD2 (6 bases). From germline, CDR1 is DFQATT and CDR2 SNEGSKA (reference sequence). V lost 5 bases, J lost 3 bases, and 16 bases lay in between. The length of the CDR3 is 14 residues.

The rearrangement uses TRBV7-2 and TRBJ2-2, with TRBD1 identical over 7 bases. CDR3 length: 14 residues. Germline values: CDR1 SGHTA, CDR2 FQGNSA. Trimming took 5 bases from V and 5 from J; bases not matched to a gene: 5. CDR3 sequence reads: CASSLGTDTGELFF. The CDR3 region has the DNA TGTGCCAGCAGCCTCGGGACAGATACCGGGGAGCTGTTTTTT.

There are a few counts of this clonotype. This chain connects TRBV30 to TRBJ1-1, with D unclear. This CDR3 comprises 12 residues. Germline CDR1 and CDR2: GTSNPN and SVGIG (reference sequence). The CDR3 is CARTGLRTEAFF. CDR3 in DNA: TGTGCTCGGACCGGGTTGAGGACTGAAGCTTTCTTT.

This clonotype was counted many times. The genes are TRBV7-8 and TRBJ2-1; 7 bases align to TRBD2. Germline V lookup: CDR1 SGHVS, CDR2 FQNEAQ. The V gene end was trimmed by 5 bases and the J gene end by 14 bases; junction bases not matched to a gene: 12. CDR3 size: 13 residues. CDR3 nucleotides: TGTGCCAGCAGCCTAATGCTCGCGGGAGAGGAGTTCTTC. Translated, it gives CASSLMLAGEEFF. The full variable domain, completed using reference TRBV7-8 and TRBJ2-1, is GAGVSQSPRYKVAKRGQDVALRCDPISGHVSLFWYQQALGQGPEFLTYFQNEAQLDKSGLPSDRFFAERPEGSVSTLKIQRTQQEDSAVYLCASSLMLAGEEFFGPGTRLTVL.

Details on this clonotype: A read error may explain this, as a much larger clone is one base away. The chain couples TRBV7-2 to TRBJ2-3, with D unclear. Trimming left V 2 bases short and J 4 bases short, with 4 bases between. CDR3 size: 12 residues. Germline V gene data show CDR1 as SGHTA and CDR2 as FQGNSA. DNA for the CDR3: TGTGCCAGCAGCTTATATTCAGATACGCAGTATTTT. This codes for CASSLYSDTQYF.

This clonotype was counted only a few times. The chain couples TRBV10-2 to TRBJ2-7; D is ambiguous. This CDR3 has 13 amino acids. Trimming cost V 8 bases and J 0 bases, with 11 bases left between them. The V gene's germline CDR1 is WSHSY and CDR2 SAAADI. The CDR3 loop reads CASLLLSSYEQYF. CDR3 nucleotides: TGCGCCAGCCTCCTTCTAAGCTCCTACGAGCAGTACTTC.

This clonotype has a handful of counts. V gene TRBV20-1 combines with J gene TRBJ2-1; 8 bases map to TRBD1. The CDR3 spans 11 residues. From germline, CDR1 is DFQATT and CDR2 SNEGSKA (reference sequence). V dropped 7 bases and J dropped 12; count of bases not matched to a gene: 8. The CDR3: CSVLLDRGQFF. As DNA, the CDR3 is TGCAGTGTGCTACTAGACAGGGGGCAGTTCTTC.

This clonotype was recorded many times. The genes are TRBV3-1 and TRBJ2-1, with a tentative D call TRBD2 (6 bases). Trimming removed 4 bases at V and 3 bases at J, with 16 bases between. The CDR3 is made up of 16 amino acids. CDR1 and CDR2 (germline): LGHDT, YNNKEL (reference sequence). CDR3 sequence reads: CASSRRAGGFYNEQFF. The CDR3 nucleotides are TGTGCCAGCAGCCGGAGGGCCGGAGGTTTCTACAATGAGCAGTTCTTC.

This clonotype appeared many times. The chain joins TRBV12-3 or TRBV12-4 to TRBJ1-6; tentatively, D is TRBD1 (5 bases). The CDR3 has 15 residues. The V and J ends lost 3 bases and 4 bases respectively, with 10 bases between them. CDR3: CASSFGHPYNSPLHF. CDR3 DNA sequence: TGTGCCAGCAGTTTTGGACACCCATATAATTCACCCCTCCACTTT.

The chain employs TRBV2 and TRBJ2-5; maybe TRBD2 (6 bases). The V end was cut by 7 bases, the J end by 0 bases, with 9 bases between. Germline assignment: CDR1 SNHLY and CDR2 FYNNEI. The CDR3 runs to 13 residues. CDR3 region: CASNKRDQETQYF. CDR3 nucleotide sequence: TGTGCCAGCAATAAGCGGGACCAAGAGACCCAGTACTTC.

This clonotype was detected ten times or more. This chain links TRBV28 with TRBJ1-6; 7 nucleotides agree with TRBD1. The CDR3 runs 18 residues. CDR1 and CDR2 from the germline V gene are MDHEN and SYDVKM. With 0 bases clipped from V and 0 bases from J, the junction kept 5 bases outside the gene matches. CDR3 loop: CASSLWGDSSSYNSPLHF. Written as DNA, the CDR3 is TGTGCCAGCAGTTTATGGGGGGACAGTAGCTCCTATAATTCACCCCTCCACTTT.

The CDR3 reads CASSQRGDRAETQYF. CDR3 bases: TGTGCCAGCAGTCAAAGGGGCGACCGTGCGGAGACCCAGTACTTC. This sequence joins TRBV6-2 or TRBV6-3 and TRBJ2-5; maybe TRBD1 (5 bases). The V end was cut by 5 bases, the J end by 5 bases, with 18 bases between. Germline values: CDR1 MNHEY, CDR2 SVGEGT. The CDR3 has 15 amino acids.

The CDR3 region is CASSFKPSGNTIYF. In DNA, the CDR3 is TGTGCCAGCAGTTTCAAACCCTCTGGAAACACCATATATTTT. This chain uses TRBV27 with TRBJ1-3; the D is unclear. Trimming removed 3 bases from V and 0 bases from J, with 6 bases in between. This CDR3 comprises 14 residues. CDR1 is MNHEY and CDR2 is SMNVEV in the germline V gene (reference sequence).

This clonotype was counted at least ten times. V usage is TRBV7-8 and J usage is TRBJ1-2; the D gene is possibly TRBD1 (5 bases). There are 16 residues in the CDR3. V lost 1 base to trimming and J lost 0 bases, with 12 bases between them. The germline V gene encodes CDR1 SGHVS and CDR2 FQNEAQ. The CDR3 is CASSLGGDGTNYGYTF. In DNA, the CDR3 is TGTGCCAGCAGCTTAGGAGGGGACGGAACTAACTATGGCTACACCTTC.

This clonotype was seen repeatedly, ten times or more. The CDR3 sequence: CASSVAGRGHTGELFF. As DNA, the CDR3 is TGTGCCAGCAGCGTAGCCGGCAGGGGGCATACCGGGGAGCTGTTTTTT. The chain employs TRBV9 and TRBJ2-2; 8 bases agree with TRBD1. V was clipped by 0 bases and J by 5 bases; unmatched bases: 6. The CDR3 runs to 16 residues. Germline loops: CDR1 SGDLS, CDR2 YYNGEE.

This clonotype was recorded many times. The rearrangement uses TRBV20-1 and TRBJ1-5; D ambiguous. The CDR3 length is 12 residues. The germline V and J ends were trimmed by 1 base and 7 bases, with 8 bases remaining between them. Germline V lookup: CDR1 DFQATT, CDR2 SNEGSKA (reference sequence). The CDR3 loop is CSARAEEQPQHF. The CDR3 coding sequence is TGCAGTGCTAGAGCGGAGGAGCAGCCCCAGCATTTT.